Presented here are 13 T cell receptor beta chains from one specimen sequenced in a study of cytomegalovirus exposure and HLA in healthy donors (dated 2017 in TCRdb). Library creation used the immunoSEQ multiplex PCR assay. TCRdb's version of the immuneACCESS table is confined to in-frame rearrangements and falls short of the full clone set. An unresolved V gene accounts for under half of the shortfall where checked; the remainder is of unknown origin. The table for this sample lists 97,000 or so clones; roughly 95% of them were counted only once. Of the sample, approximately 0.91% is held by the ten largest clones. What was sequenced was PBMCs. Source of these receptors: a woman in her late teens or twenties in good health and CMV-seronegative.

This clone was seen once. V is TRBV30 and J is TRBJ1-4; 8 nucleotides match TRBD1. The CDR3 totals 13 residues. CDR1 GTSNPN and CDR2 SVGIG come from the germline V gene (reference sequence). The J segment lost 7 bases and the V segment lost 3 bases, leaving 4 bases of the junction unmatched. The CDR3 bases are TGTGCCTGGAGCGGACAGGGCTTTGAAAAACTGTTTTTT. Amino acid sequence: CAWSGQGFEKLFF.

The chain carries TRBV21-1 and TRBJ1-1; TRBD1 is the table's D call, not checked against the DNA. TRBV21-1 is noted as a pseudogene. This CDR3 region has 15 residues. This chain's CDR3 is CASSKALQGAVASFF. Written as DNA, the CDR3 is TGTGCCAGCAGCAAAGCGCTGCAGGGGGCGGTGGCGTCTTTCTTT.

The rearrangement joins TRBV30 to TRBJ1-1, with a weak D call TRBD1 (5 bases). The CDR3 totals 15 residues. The ends were cut back, 2 bases at V and 6 bases at J, with 19 bases in the middle. CDR1 GTSNPN and CDR2 SVGIG come from the germline V gene (reference sequence). CDR3 sequence reads: CAWSSLTTEVAEAFF. The CDR3 nucleotides read TGTGCCTGGAGTTCCCTTACGACAGAGGTGGCTGAAGCTTTCTTT.

This chain joins TRBV7-9 and TRBJ1-1, with 7 bases matching TRBD1. The V segment lost 5 bases and the J segment 1 base; nucleotides outside the gene matches: 1. In germline, CDR1 is SEHNR, CDR2 FQNEAQ (reference sequence). The CDR3 runs to 13 residues. The CDR3 sequence: CASSRTGNTEAFF. The CDR3 nucleotides read TGTGCCAGCAGCAGGACAGGGAACACTGAAGCTTTCTTT.

The gene calls are TRBV7-6 and TRBJ2-7; 8 bases agree with TRBD1. J was trimmed by 3 bases and V by 5 bases; bases with no gene match: 12. This CDR3 has 16 residues. Germline V gene lookup returns CDR1 SGHVS and CDR2 FNYEAQ. The CDR3 coding sequence is TGTGCCAGCAGCCCTGGAATCAGGGGGCCGGACTACGAGCAGTACTTC. Residues: CASSPGIRGPDYEQYF.

The chain is built from TRBV7-6 and TRBJ2-7; 7 bases are a match to TRBD2. V was pared by 2 bases and J by 3 bases, with 7 bases of the junction left unmatched. The CDR3 spans 15 residues. Germline CDR1 and CDR2: SGHVS and FNYEAQ. The CDR3: CASSLNPGEGYEQYF. The CDR3 DNA follows: TGTGCCAGCAGCTTAAATCCCGGGGAGGGCTACGAGCAGTACTTC.

The chain couples TRBV19 to TRBJ2-7; no clear D. CDR1 and CDR2 from the germline V gene are LNHDA and SQIVND (reference sequence). V lost 6 bases, J lost 2 bases, and 17 bases lay in between. CDR3 length equals 15 residues. CDR3 nucleotides: TGTGCCAGTAGCACCACGAGCTCCCATACCTACGAGCAGTACTTC. Translated: CASSTTSSHTYEQYF.

This clone has a single count. The chain employs TRBV27 and TRBJ2-7, with D possibly being TRBD2 (7 bases). This CDR3 comprises 14 residues. Germline V gives CDR1 MNHEY, CDR2 SMNVEV (reference sequence). V was cut by 7 bases and J by 6 bases, with 19 bases left in between. The CDR3 loop is CASKGDYRALEQYF. The CDR3 DNA reads TGTGCCAGCAAGGGGGACTACAGGGCCCTCGAGCAGTACTTC.

The genes are TRBV7-2 and TRBJ1-1; 7 bases align to TRBD1. CDR1 SGHTA and CDR2 FQGNSA come from the germline V gene. The ends lost 5 bases at V and 5 bases at J; junction bases unmatched: 8. CDR3 length: 14 amino acids. The CDR3 bases are TGTGCCAGCAGCCCTGCACAGGGGTCAACTGAAGCTTTCTTT. This translates into CASSPAQGSTEAFF.

The gene calls are TRBV5-6 and TRBJ2-7, with 9 bases lining up with TRBD2. V was pared by 5 bases and J by 3 bases, with 3 bases of the junction left unmatched. The germline V gene encodes CDR1 SGHDT and CDR2 YYEEEE. This CDR3 region has 13 residues. The CDR3 DNA reads TGTGCCAGCAGTGGCGGGGGGGACTACGAGCAGTACTTC. Encoded protein: CASSGGGDYEQYF.

This chain joins TRBV5-1 and TRBJ2-7, with 8 bases lining up with TRBD1. This CDR3 spans 16 amino acids. The junction had 11 bases not matched to a gene; V was cut back by 4 bases and J by 2 bases. Germline lookup yields CDR1 SGHRS and CDR2 YFSETQ. This CDR3 is CASSLQGQGNPYEQYF. Here the CDR3 DNA reads TGCGCCAGCAGCCTGCAAGGACAGGGAAATCCCTACGAGCAGTACTTC.

This chain uses TRBV11-2 with TRBJ2-7; 10 positions agree with TRBD2. The CDR3 length is 15 residues. Germline V gives CDR1 SGHAT, CDR2 FQNNGV. With 5 bases clipped from V and 6 bases from J, the junction kept 10 bases outside the gene matches. The CDR3 protein is CASSQGGLAFAEQYF. In DNA, the CDR3 is TGTGCCAGCAGCCAAGGGGGACTAGCGTTTGCCGAGCAGTACTTC.

The V call is TRBV6-1, the J call TRBJ1-5, with unresolved D. The CDR3 is made up of 16 amino acids. Germline values: CDR1 MNHNS, CDR2 SASEGT. Trimming took off 3 bases at V and 0 bases at J, with 12 bases between the two ends. The CDR3 here is CASSEHTLYSNQPQHF. The CDR3 region has the DNA TGTGCCAGCAGTGAGCACACGCTTTATAGCAATCAGCCCCAGCATTTT.